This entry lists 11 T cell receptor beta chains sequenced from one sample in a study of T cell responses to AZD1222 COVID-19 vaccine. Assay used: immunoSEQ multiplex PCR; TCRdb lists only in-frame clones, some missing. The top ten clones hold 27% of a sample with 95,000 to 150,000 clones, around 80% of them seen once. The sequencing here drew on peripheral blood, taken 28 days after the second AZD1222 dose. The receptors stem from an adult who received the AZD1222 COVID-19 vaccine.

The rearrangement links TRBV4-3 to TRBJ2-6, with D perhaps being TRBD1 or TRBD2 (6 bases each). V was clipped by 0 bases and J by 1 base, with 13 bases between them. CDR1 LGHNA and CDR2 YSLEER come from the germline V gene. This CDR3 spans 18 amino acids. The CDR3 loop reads CASSQDLGGGSGANVLTF. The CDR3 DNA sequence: TGCGCCAGCAGCCAAGATTTGGGGGGCGGGTCTGGGGCCAACGTCCTGACTTTC.

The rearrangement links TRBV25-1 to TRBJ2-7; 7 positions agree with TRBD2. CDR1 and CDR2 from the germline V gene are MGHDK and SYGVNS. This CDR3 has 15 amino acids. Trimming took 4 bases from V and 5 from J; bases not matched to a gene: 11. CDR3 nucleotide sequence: TGTGCCAGCAGTGTCGGGGAATGGGAGGGGAACGAGCAGTACTTC. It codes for CASSVGEWEGNEQYF.

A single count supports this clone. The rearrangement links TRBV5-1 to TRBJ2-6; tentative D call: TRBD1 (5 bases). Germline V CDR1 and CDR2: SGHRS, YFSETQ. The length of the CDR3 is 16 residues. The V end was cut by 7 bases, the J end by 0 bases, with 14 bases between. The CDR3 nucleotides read TGCGCCAGCGGCTGGGGCGACACCTCTGGGGCCAACGTCCTGACTTTC. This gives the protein CASGWGDTSGANVLTF.

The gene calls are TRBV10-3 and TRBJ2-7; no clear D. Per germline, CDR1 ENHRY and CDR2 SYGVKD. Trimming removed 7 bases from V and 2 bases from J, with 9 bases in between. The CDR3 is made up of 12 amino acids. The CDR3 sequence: CAIITSTYEQYF. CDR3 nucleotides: TGTGCCATCATAACTTCTACCTACGAGCAGTACTTC.

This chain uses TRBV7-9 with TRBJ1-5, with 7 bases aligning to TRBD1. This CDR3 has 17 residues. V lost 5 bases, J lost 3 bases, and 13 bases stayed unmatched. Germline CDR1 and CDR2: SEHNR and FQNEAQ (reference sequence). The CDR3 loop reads CASSRTGQNILNQPQHF. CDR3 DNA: TGTGCCAGCAGCAGGACAGGCCAAAACATTCTCAATCAGCCCCAGCATTTT.

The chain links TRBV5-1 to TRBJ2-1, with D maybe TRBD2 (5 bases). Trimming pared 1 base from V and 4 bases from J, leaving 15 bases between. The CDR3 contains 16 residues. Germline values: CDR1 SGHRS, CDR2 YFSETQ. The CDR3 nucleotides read TGCGCCAGCAGCTTGAGTAAAGGAGGCGATTACAATGAGCAGTTCTTC. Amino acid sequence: CASSLSKGGDYNEQFF. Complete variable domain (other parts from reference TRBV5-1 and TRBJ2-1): KAGVTQTPRYLIKTRGQQVTLSCSPISGHRSVSWYQQTPGQGLQFLFEYFSETQRNKGNFPGRFSGRQFSNSRSEMNVSTLELGDSALYLCASSLSKGGDYNEQFFGPGTRLTVL.

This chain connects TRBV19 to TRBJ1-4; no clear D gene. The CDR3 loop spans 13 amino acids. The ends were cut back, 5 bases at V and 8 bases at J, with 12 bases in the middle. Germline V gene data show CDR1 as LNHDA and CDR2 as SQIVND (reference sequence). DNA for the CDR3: TGTGCCAGTAGTCCGCGGGATAGGGAAAAACTGTTTTTT. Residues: CASSPRDREKLFF. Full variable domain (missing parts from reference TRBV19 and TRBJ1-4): DGGITQSPKYLFRKEGQNVTLSCEQNLNHDAMYWYRQDPGQGLRLIYYSQIVNDFQKGDIAEGYSVSREKKESFPLTVTSAQKNPTAFYLCASSPRDREKLFFGSGTQLSVL.

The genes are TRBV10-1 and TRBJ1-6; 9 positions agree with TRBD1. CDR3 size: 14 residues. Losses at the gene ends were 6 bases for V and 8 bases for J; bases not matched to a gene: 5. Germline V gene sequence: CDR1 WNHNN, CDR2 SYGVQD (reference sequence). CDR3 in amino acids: CASSTGQGYSPLHF. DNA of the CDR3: TGCGCCAGCAGCACGGGACAGGGCTATTCACCCCTCCACTTT.

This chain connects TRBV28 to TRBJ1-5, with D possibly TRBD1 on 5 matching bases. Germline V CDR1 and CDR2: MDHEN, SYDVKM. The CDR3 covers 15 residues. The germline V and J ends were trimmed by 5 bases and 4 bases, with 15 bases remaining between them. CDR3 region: CASSPQTPGNQPQHF. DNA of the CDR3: TGTGCCAGCAGTCCCCAGACTCCAGGGAATCAGCCCCAGCATTTT.

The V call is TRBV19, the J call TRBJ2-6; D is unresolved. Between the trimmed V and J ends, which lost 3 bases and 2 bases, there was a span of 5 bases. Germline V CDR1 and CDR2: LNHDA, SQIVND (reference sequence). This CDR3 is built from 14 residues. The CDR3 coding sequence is TGTGCCAGTAGTATTGGGACTGGGGCCAACGTCCTGACTTTC. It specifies CASSIGTGANVLTF.

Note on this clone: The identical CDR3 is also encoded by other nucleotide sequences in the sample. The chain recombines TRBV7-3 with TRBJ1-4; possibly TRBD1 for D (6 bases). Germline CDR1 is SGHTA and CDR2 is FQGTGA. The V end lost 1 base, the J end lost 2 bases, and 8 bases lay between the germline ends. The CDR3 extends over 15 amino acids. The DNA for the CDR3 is TGTGCCAGCAGCTTAAGGGGGGGCACTAATGAAAAACTGTTTTTT. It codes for CASSLRGGTNEKLFF.